This section outlines one TCR beta chain sequence together with its context. Profiled with immunoSEQ multiplex PCR; TCRdb holds only in-frame clones, not every one. Among about 16,000 clones listed, just under 90% were seen once. The CDR3 totals 15 residues. The germline V and J ends were trimmed by 3 bases and 3 bases, with 14 bases remaining between them. Germline CDR1 ENHRY, CDR2 SYGVKD. This sample was included in a study of technical replicates of blood from a handful of donors. This clonotype was obtained from a human donor in good health. The chain is built from TRBV10-3 and TRBJ1-1, with D perhaps matching TRBD1 (6 bases). The specimen sequenced was PBMCs. CDR3 nucleotide sequence: TGTGCCATCAGTGATGAGGGCAGGGGTTACACTGAAGCTTTCTTT. As protein: CAISDEGRGYTEAFF.